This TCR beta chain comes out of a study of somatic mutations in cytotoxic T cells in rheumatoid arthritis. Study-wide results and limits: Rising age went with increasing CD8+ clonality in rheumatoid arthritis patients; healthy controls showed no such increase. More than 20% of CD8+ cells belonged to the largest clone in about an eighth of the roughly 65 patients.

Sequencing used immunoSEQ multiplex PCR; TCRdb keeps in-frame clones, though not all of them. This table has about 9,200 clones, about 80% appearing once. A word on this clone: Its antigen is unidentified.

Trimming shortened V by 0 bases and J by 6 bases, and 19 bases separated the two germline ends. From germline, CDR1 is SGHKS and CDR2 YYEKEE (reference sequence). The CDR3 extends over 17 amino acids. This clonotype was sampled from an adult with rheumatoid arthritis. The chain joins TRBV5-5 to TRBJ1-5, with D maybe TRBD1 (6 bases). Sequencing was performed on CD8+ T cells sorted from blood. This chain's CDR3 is CASSLARKGGFTQPQHF. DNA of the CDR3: TGTGCCAGCAGCTTGGCTCGGAAAGGGGGATTTACTCAGCCCCAGCATTTT.